These 9 T cell receptor beta chains were sequenced from one sample in a study of T cell changes during pregnancy in multiple sclerosis. Some clones are missing from TCRdb's copy, which holds only in-frame ones; the method was immunoSEQ multiplex PCR. Of roughly 43,000 clones listed, 89% were seen once; the top ten hold 1% to 1.5%. The sample consisted of CD4+ T cells from peripheral blood mononuclear cells, taken after pregnancy. All receptors derive from a female donor with multiple sclerosis, enrolled in a pregnancy study.

The chain combines TRBV5-1 with TRBJ2-5, with D possibly being TRBD2 (6 bases). Germline-derived CDR1 and CDR2 are SGHRS and YFSETQ. V dropped 4 bases and J dropped 5 bases, with 21 bases sitting between them. The CDR3 extends over 16 amino acids. This chain's CDR3 is CASSPPSTDAGETQYF. The CDR3 DNA reads as TGCGCCAGCAGCCCACCTTCGACTGATGCGGGGGAGACCCAGTACTTC.

The chain combines TRBV28 with TRBJ2-5, with D possibly TRBD2 on 6 matching bases. The CDR3 runs 15 residues. Germline CDR1 reads MDHEN; CDR2 reads SYDVKM. The germline V and J ends were trimmed by 3 bases and 1 base, with 12 bases remaining between them. CDR3 protein: CASSLRGGGQETQYF. CDR3 coding DNA: TGTGCCAGCAGTTTGAGGGGAGGCGGCCAAGAGACCCAGTACTTC.

This chain links TRBV5-6 with TRBJ1-1; 7 nucleotides line up with TRBD1. Germline trimming cut 0 bases from V and 0 bases from J; bases unmatched to any gene: 11. CDR1 SGHDT and CDR2 YYEEEE come from the germline V gene. CDR3 length: 18 residues. The CDR3 DNA is TGTGCCAGCAGCTTGGTGGCCCCTAAACAGGGGTTGAACACTGAAGCTTTCTTT. Encoded protein: CASSLVAPKQGLNTEAFF.

V gene TRBV5-1 combines with J gene TRBJ1-4, with D possibly TRBD1 on 5 matching bases. This CDR3 is 14 amino acids long. V was shortened by 4 bases and J by 8 bases, with 15 bases between the two germline ends. Germline V gene sequence: CDR1 SGHRS, CDR2 YFSETQ. CDR3 nucleotide sequence: TGCGCCAGCAGCCCTCAGGGTATTGGGGAAAAACTGTTTTTT. Protein product: CASSPQGIGEKLFF.

The rearrangement uses TRBV5-6 and TRBJ1-2; D remains unclear. The V gene's germline CDR1 is SGHDT and CDR2 YYEEEE. The germline V and J ends were trimmed by 2 bases and 7 bases, with 15 bases remaining between them. This CDR3 has 14 amino acids. The CDR3 DNA is TGTGCCAGCAGCTTACCCTCAACCTGGGCTGGCTACACCTTC. Its translation: CASSLPSTWAGYTF.

The chain recombines TRBV2 with TRBJ2-7; tentatively, D is TRBD1 (6 bases). Between the trimmed V and J ends, which lost 7 bases and 3 bases, there was a span of 13 bases. Germline values: CDR1 SNHLY, CDR2 FYNNEI. The CDR3 consists of 13 residues. The CDR3 reads CASKEDSYYEQYF. CDR3 nucleotides: TGTGCCAGCAAGGAGGACAGCTACTACGAGCAGTACTTC.

V and J are TRBV6-5 and TRBJ2-7, with a possible D match to TRBD1 (5 bases). V dropped 3 bases and J dropped 3 bases, with 12 bases sitting between them. The CDR3 extends over 14 amino acids. Looked up from germline, CDR1 is MNHEY and CDR2 is SVGAGI. The CDR3 loop reads CASSYLGLGYEQYF. Here the CDR3 DNA reads TGTGCCAGCAGTTATTTGGGGCTAGGCTACGAGCAGTACTTC.

The genes are TRBV2 and TRBJ2-3; TRBD2 aligns across 10 bases. With V trimmed by 6 bases and J by 2 bases, 8 bases remained unmatched. The CDR3 extends over 16 amino acids. From germline, CDR1 is SNHLY and CDR2 FYNNEI. The CDR3 nucleotides are TGTGCCAGCAGGAGGGGTGGACTAGCGGTCACAGATACGCAGTATTTT. Amino acids: CASRRGGLAVTDTQYF.

The genes are TRBV19 and TRBJ1-5, with D uncertain. Trimming took 3 bases from V and 3 from J, leaving 6 bases between them. The CDR3 is made up of 13 amino acids. Germline V CDR1 and CDR2: LNHDA, SQIVND (reference sequence). CDR3 coding DNA: TGTGCCAGTAGTATCAGTGTCAATCAGCCCCAGCATTTT. This codes for CASSISVNQPQHF.